A single sample gave rise to the 24 T cell receptor beta chains below, sequenced in a study of blood T cell repertoires in COVID-19 (dated by TCRdb to between 2020 and 2021). The method behind the library was the immunoSEQ multiplex PCR assay. Entries here come from immuneACCESS through TCRdb and include only in-frame sequences with V and J called. Some clones fail to appear in such tables; in the studies checked, an unresolved V gene covers under half of the shortfall, and the cause of the remainder is unknown. This sample comprises around 280,000 clones, approximately 88% of them detected only once. About 1.7% of the sample is in the top ten clones. Sequenced sample: PBMCs or T cells enriched from blood (not recorded which). These receptors all stem from a woman between 40 and 50 years old who had recovered from COVID-19.

J is TRBJ2-3 and V is TRBV6-4, with a tentative D call TRBD2 (7 bases). Germline V CDR1 and CDR2: MRHNA, SNTAGT. V lost 5 bases and J lost 6, with 15 bases in between. This CDR3 spans 14 amino acids. The CDR3 sequence is CASSPLGGADTQYF. In DNA, the CDR3 is TGTGCCAGCAGTCCTTTGGGGGGGGCCGATACGCAGTATTTT.

The rearrangement uses TRBV4-2 and TRBJ2-2; possibly TRBD1 for D (6 bases). Between the trimmed V and J ends, which lost 2 bases and 4 bases, there was a span of 14 bases. Germline CDR1 is LGHNA and CDR2 is YNFKEQ. The CDR3 has 16 amino acids. The CDR3 reads CASSQLETGTTGELFF. In DNA, the CDR3 is TGTGCCAGCAGCCAACTGGAAACAGGGACCACCGGGGAGCTGTTTTTT.

J is TRBJ2-5 and V is TRBV5-1, with TRBD2 identical over 15 bases. CDR3 length: 17 amino acids. With 2 bases clipped from V and 2 bases from J, the junction kept 4 bases outside the gene matches. Germline CDR1 is SGHRS and CDR2 is YFSETQ. CDR3 in amino acids: CASSLPGLAGGQETQYF. DNA of the CDR3: TGCGCCAGCAGCTTACCGGGACTAGCGGGGGGTCAAGAGACCCAGTACTTC. Looking up the rest from reference TRBV5-1 and TRBJ2-5 gives the full variable domain: KAGVTQTPRYLIKTRGQQVTLSCSPISGHRSVSWYQQTPGQGLQFLFEYFSETQRNKGNFPGRFSGRQFSNSRSEMNVSTLELGDSALYLCASSLPGLAGGQETQYFGPGTRLLVL.

The gene calls are TRBV24-1 and TRBJ1-3; D remains unclear. The CDR3 is 16 amino acids. Germline V lookup: CDR1 KGHDR, CDR2 SFDVKD. V lost 1 base to trimming and J lost 3 bases, with 12 bases between them. The CDR3 is CATSDLWAGSGNTIYF. The CDR3 nucleotides read TGTGCCACCAGTGATTTATGGGCGGGTAGTGGAAACACCATATATTTT.

V usage is TRBV6-5 and J usage is TRBJ2-7; tentatively, D is TRBD1 (6 bases). Germline V gene lookup returns CDR1 MNHEY and CDR2 SVGAGI. There are 12 residues in the CDR3. The ends were cut back, 6 bases at V and 10 bases at J, with 16 bases in the middle. The CDR3 DNA reads as TGTGCCAGCAGCCTTACCCGGGACAAACAGTACTTC. Its translation is CASSLTRDKQYF.

V usage is TRBV12-3 or TRBV12-4 and J usage is TRBJ1-1; tentatively, D is TRBD1 (5 bases). The germline V and J ends were trimmed by 3 bases and 10 bases, with 15 bases remaining between them. The CDR3 is made up of 13 amino acids. The chain's CDR3 is CASSFIVGLGAFF. The CDR3, as DNA: TGTGCCAGCAGTTTTATCGTGGGGCTGGGAGCTTTCTTT.

The chain employs TRBV18 and TRBJ1-4; 7 bases fit TRBD1. Losses at the gene ends were 3 bases for V and 8 bases for J; bases not matched to a gene: 6. Germline V gene lookup returns CDR1 KGHSH and CDR2 LQKENI. The CDR3 runs to 14 residues. The CDR3 nucleotides are TGTGCCAGCTCACCCACAGGGGTGAGAGAAAAACTGTTTTTT. Amino acid sequence: CASSPTGVREKLFF.

The rearrangement uses TRBV20-1 and TRBJ1-2; 7 nucleotides match TRBD1. In germline, CDR1 is DFQATT, CDR2 SNEGSKA (reference sequence). The CDR3 loop spans 12 amino acids. Germline trimming cut 3 bases from V and 6 bases from J; bases unmatched to any gene: 4. The CDR3 DNA sequence: TGCAGTGCTAGTGACAGGGTTAATGGCTACACCTTC. This codes for CSASDRVNGYTF.

V gene TRBV6-5 combines with J gene TRBJ1-1; maybe TRBD1 (5 bases). Germline V gene data show CDR1 as MNHEY and CDR2 as SVGAGI. V lost 5 bases, J lost 6 bases, and 16 bases lay in between. The CDR3 spans 14 residues. CDR3 sequence reads: CASSQQGVVAEAFF. Written as DNA, the CDR3 is TGTGCCAGCAGTCAGCAAGGGGTGGTGGCTGAAGCTTTCTTT.

The V gene is TRBV14, the J gene TRBJ2-5; 8 bases agree with TRBD1. From germline, CDR1 is SGHDN and CDR2 FVKESK. The CDR3 spans 16 residues. J was trimmed by 2 bases and V by 2 bases; bases with no gene match: 7. The CDR3 nucleotides are TGTGCCAGCAGCCAAACACAGGGGGATTCTCAAGAGACCCAGTACTTC. Translated, it gives CASSQTQGDSQETQYF.

The genes are TRBV21-1 and TRBJ1-1; TRBD1, the table's D call, was not compared with the DNA. TRBV21-1 is given as a pseudogene. This CDR3 comprises 15 residues. The CDR3 sequence is CASSPSTGDETEAFF. The CDR3 DNA reads as TGTGCCAGCAGCCCATCGACAGGGGATGAAACTGAAGCTTTCTTT.

This clone has a single count. The CDR3 sequence: CASRDHGQGRYEQYF. The CDR3 DNA is TGTGCCAGCAGGGACCATGGACAGGGGAGATACGAGCAGTACTTC. This chain joins TRBV2 and TRBJ2-7; TRBD1 matches at 9 bases. V lost 6 bases and J lost 4; bases outside the gene matches: 10. The CDR3 consists of 15 residues. Germline lookup yields CDR1 SNHLY and CDR2 FYNNEI.

The chain employs TRBV7-2 and TRBJ2-1; 7 bases map to TRBD2. This CDR3 has 15 amino acids. Germline assignment: CDR1 SGHTA and CDR2 FQGNSA. V lost 4 bases, J lost 4 bases, and 7 bases stayed unmatched. CDR3 sequence (DNA): TGTGCCAGCAGCTCGCTAGCGGCAGGTTACAATGAGCAGTTCTTC. It translates to CASSSLAAGYNEQFF.

V gene TRBV7-7 combines with J gene TRBJ2-7; no reliable D call. The V gene's germline CDR1 is SSHAT and CDR2 FNYEAQ (reference sequence). There are 13 residues in the CDR3. This CDR3 reads CASRLVLTYEQYF. CDR3 DNA sequence: TGTGCTAGCCGCCTTGTCCTTACTTACGAGCAGTACTTC. Variable domain in full (rest from reference TRBV7-7 and TRBJ2-7): GAGVSQSPRYKVTKRGQDVTLRCDPISSHATLYWYQQALGQGPEFLTYFNYEAQPDKSGLPSDRFSAERPEGSISTLTIQRTEQRDSAMYRCASRLVLTYEQYFGPGTRLTVT.

This rearrangement joins TRBV6-5 to TRBJ1-2, with D possibly TRBD1 on 5 matching bases. Trimming took 0 bases from V and 8 from J, leaving 16 bases between them. The germline V gene encodes CDR1 MNHEY and CDR2 SVGAGI. CDR3 length: 15 residues. As DNA, the CDR3 is TGTGCCAGCAGTTACTCGACGCAGGGTTCATCGGGCTACACCTTC. Amino acids: CASSYSTQGSSGYTF.

This clone occurred a few times. Other nucleotide sequences from this sample produce the same CDR3. This rearrangement joins TRBV7-8 to TRBJ1-4; D gene ambiguous. Looked up from germline, CDR1 is SGHVS and CDR2 is FQNEAQ. V gave up 1 base and J gave up 0 bases, with 6 bases separating them. The CDR3 spans 15 residues. DNA of the CDR3: TGTGCCAGCAGCTTAGGACGGGCAACTAATGAAAAACTGTTTTTT. Translated, it gives CASSLGRATNEKLFF.

The V call is TRBV7-9, the J call TRBJ1-1; TRBD1 might be the D (5 bases). Germline loops: CDR1 SEHNR, CDR2 FQNEAQ (reference sequence). The ends were cut back, 7 bases at V and 5 bases at J, with 17 bases in the middle. This CDR3 spans 14 amino acids. In DNA form, the CDR3 reads TGTGCCAGCACCAATAGCAGGGTAACGACTGAAGCTTTCTTT. Protein product: CASTNSRVTTEAFF.

This chain uses TRBV5-6 with TRBJ1-6; D might be TRBD1 (6 bases). Germline loops: CDR1 SGHDT, CDR2 YYEEEE. The CDR3 runs to 15 residues. V lost 4 bases to trimming and J lost 0 bases, with 8 bases between them. Here the CDR3 DNA reads TGTGCCAGCAGCAAGGACAGCTCCTATAATTCACCCCTCCACTTT. Protein sequence: CASSKDSSYNSPLHF.

V and J are TRBV7-2 and TRBJ1-1; TRBD1 matches 7 bases. Germline assignment: CDR1 SGHTA and CDR2 FQGNSA. V shed 1 base, J shed 0 bases, and the junction held 2 bases outside the gene matches. This CDR3 is 15 amino acids long. CDR3 sequence (DNA): TGTGCCAGCAGCTTAGTTAGGGGGCTGAACACTGAAGCTTTCTTT. It encodes CASSLVRGLNTEAFF.

This clone occurred a few times. This chain links TRBV7-3 with TRBJ2-3; the match to TRBD1 covers 9 bases. This CDR3 is 14 amino acids long. V shed 5 bases, J shed 4 bases, and the junction held 4 bases outside the gene matches. CDR1 SGHTA and CDR2 FQGTGA come from the germline V gene. The DNA for the CDR3 is TGTGCCAGCAGCAAAGGACAGGGGCCAGATACGCAGTATTTT. It translates to CASSKGQGPDTQYF.

This clone was seen just once. This chain connects TRBV29-1 to TRBJ1-1, with D uncertain. Trimming took 6 bases from V and 0 from J, leaving 5 bases between them. Germline V gives CDR1 SQVTM, CDR2 ANQGSEA. CDR3 size: 11 residues. The CDR3 region is CSVRMNTEAFF. The CDR3 nucleotides are TGCAGCGTGCGGATGAACACTGAAGCTTTCTTT. The variable domain in full, with the rest retrieved from reference TRBV29-1 and TRBJ1-1, is SAVISQKPSRDICQRGTSLTIQCQVDSQVTMMFWYRQQPGQSLTLIATANQGSEATYESGFVIDKFPISRPNLTFSTLTVSNMSPEDSSIYLCSVRMNTEAFFGQGTRLTVV.

This chain uses TRBV30 with TRBJ1-1, with 11 nucleotides matching TRBD1. The J segment lost 4 bases and the V segment lost 8 bases, leaving 6 bases of the junction unmatched. The CDR3 loop spans 13 amino acids. Per the germline V gene, CDR1 is GTSNPN and CDR2 is SVGIG (reference sequence). The CDR3 spells CARTGGGFTEAFF. As DNA, the CDR3 is TGTGCCCGGACAGGGGGCGGGTTCACTGAAGCTTTCTTT.

The chain is built from TRBV4-1 and TRBJ1-2, with TRBD1 matching 7 bases. The CDR3 consists of 15 residues. The ends lost 0 bases at V and 4 bases at J; junction bases unmatched: 5. Germline values: CDR1 MGHRA, CDR2 YSYEKL. The CDR3 sequence is CASSQDGQVFYGYTF. The CDR3 DNA is TGCGCCAGCAGCCAAGACGGACAGGTCTTCTATGGCTACACCTTC.

A single count supports this clone. The chain recombines TRBV27 with TRBJ2-7, with TRBD1 matching 10 bases. This CDR3 region has 17 residues. Germline V gene data show CDR1 as MNHEY and CDR2 as SMNVEV (reference sequence). V was clipped by 5 bases and J by 3 bases; unmatched bases: 13. The CDR3 DNA is TGTGCCAGCAGTCCACGGCTAAGGGACAGGGGTGACTACGAGCAGTACTTC. Translating it yields CASSPRLRDRGDYEQYF.